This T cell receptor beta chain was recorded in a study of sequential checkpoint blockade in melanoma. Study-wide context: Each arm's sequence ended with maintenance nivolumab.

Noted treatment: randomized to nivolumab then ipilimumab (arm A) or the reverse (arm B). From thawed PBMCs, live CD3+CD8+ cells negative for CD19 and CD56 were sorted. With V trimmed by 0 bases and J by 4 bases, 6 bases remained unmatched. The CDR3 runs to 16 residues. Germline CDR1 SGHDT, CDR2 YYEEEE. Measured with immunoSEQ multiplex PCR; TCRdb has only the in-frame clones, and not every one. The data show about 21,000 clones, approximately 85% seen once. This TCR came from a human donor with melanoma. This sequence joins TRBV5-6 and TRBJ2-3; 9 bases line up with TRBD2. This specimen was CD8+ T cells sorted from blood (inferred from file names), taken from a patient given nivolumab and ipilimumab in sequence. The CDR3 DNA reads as TGTGCCAGCAGCTTGGGTGCGGGGGGGCGTCCAGATACGCAGTATTTT. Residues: CASSLGAGGRPDTQYF.